The present T cell receptor (beta chain) was sequenced within a study of T cell responses to AZD1222 COVID-19 vaccine. Whole-study findings and limits: Nearly half of spike-specific TCRs reportedly target unmutated variant regions. Sampling captured repertoires only after the peak T cell response.

Germline CDR1 is SGHKS and CDR2 is YYEKEE (reference sequence). The CDR3 is 17 amino acids. V dropped 3 bases and J dropped 1; count of bases not matched to a gene: 11. About this clone: Its antigen remains unidentified.

Profiling relied on immunoSEQ multiplex PCR, and the TCRdb table lists in-frame clones only, not all of them. The sample has 84,000 or so clones; 88% are singletons. The source was peripheral blood, collected on day 0 of MenACWY control vaccination. The source of this sequence is an adult in good health. This chain links TRBV5-5 with TRBJ1-2, with TRBD1 identical over 8 bases. In nucleotides, the CDR3 is TGTGCCAGCAGCTCACGACAGGGGTCAAAGCTTAACTATGGCTACACCTTC. Translated, it gives CASSSRQGSKLNYGYTF. The variable domain in full, completed from reference TRBV5-5 and TRBJ1-2, reads DAGVTQSPTHLIKTRGQQVTLRCSPISGHKSVSWYQQVLGQGPQFIFQYYEKEERGRGNFPDRFSARQFPNYSSELNVNALLLGDSALYLCASSSRQGSKLNYGYTFGSGTRLTVV.